This T cell receptor beta chain was retrieved from a study of PD-L1 blockade in urothelial cancer. Looking at the study overall: From 0 to 3 prior chemotherapy regimens had been given to the patients.

Stated time point: pretreatment peripheral blood. General study points: Better survival was predicted by below-median pretreatment blood TCR clonality.

V was clipped by 0 bases and J by 4 bases; unmatched bases: 7. The CDR3 is made up of 19 amino acids. CDR1 and CDR2 (germline): SGHRS, YFSETQ. Measured with immunoSEQ multiplex PCR; TCRdb has only the in-frame clones, and not every one. This sample has around 50,000 clones, with around 84% found just once. This clone is medium-sized by share. Antigen unknown. The TCR comes from a man between 45 and 60 years old with urothelial cancer. The chain employs TRBV5-1 and TRBJ2-1, with 16 bases that match TRBD2. This specimen consisted of PBMCs, obtained around atezolizumab (anti-PD-L1) treatment. DNA of the CDR3: TGCGCCAGCAGCTTGGCATGGGGACTAGCGGGGGGGCTGTACAATGAGCAGTTCTTC. This encodes CASSLAWGLAGGLYNEQFF. The full variable domain, with the rest looked up from reference TRBV5-1 and TRBJ2-1, is KAGVTQTPRYLIKTRGQQVTLSCSPISGHRSVSWYQQTPGQGLQFLFEYFSETQRNKGNFPGRFSGRQFSNSRSEMNVSTLELGDSALYLCASSLAWGLAGGLYNEQFFGPGTRLTVL.